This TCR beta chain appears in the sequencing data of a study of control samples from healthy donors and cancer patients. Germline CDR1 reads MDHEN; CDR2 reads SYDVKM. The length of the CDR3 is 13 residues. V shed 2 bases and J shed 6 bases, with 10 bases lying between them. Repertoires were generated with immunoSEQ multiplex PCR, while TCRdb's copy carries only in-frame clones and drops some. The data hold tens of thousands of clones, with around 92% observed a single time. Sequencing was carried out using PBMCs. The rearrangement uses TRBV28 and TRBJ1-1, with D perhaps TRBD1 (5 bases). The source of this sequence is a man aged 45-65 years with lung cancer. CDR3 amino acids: CASSLEGVPEAFF. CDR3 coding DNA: TGTGCCAGCAGTTTAGAAGGGGTCCCTGAAGCTTTCTTT.